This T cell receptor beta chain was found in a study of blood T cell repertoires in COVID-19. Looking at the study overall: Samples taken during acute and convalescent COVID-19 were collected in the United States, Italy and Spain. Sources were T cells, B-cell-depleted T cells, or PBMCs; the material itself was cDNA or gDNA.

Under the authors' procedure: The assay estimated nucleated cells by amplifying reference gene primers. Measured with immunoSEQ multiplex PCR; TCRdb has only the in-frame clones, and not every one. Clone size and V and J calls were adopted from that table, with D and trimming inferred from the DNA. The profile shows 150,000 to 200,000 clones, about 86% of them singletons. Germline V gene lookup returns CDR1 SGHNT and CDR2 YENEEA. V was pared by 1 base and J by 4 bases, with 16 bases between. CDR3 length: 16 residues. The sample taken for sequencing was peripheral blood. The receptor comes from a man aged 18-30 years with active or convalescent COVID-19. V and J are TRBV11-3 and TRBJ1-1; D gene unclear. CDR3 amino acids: CASSLGGWGVGTEAFF. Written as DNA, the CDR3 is TGTGCCAGCAGCTTAGGCGGGTGGGGAGTGGGCACTGAAGCTTTCTTT.